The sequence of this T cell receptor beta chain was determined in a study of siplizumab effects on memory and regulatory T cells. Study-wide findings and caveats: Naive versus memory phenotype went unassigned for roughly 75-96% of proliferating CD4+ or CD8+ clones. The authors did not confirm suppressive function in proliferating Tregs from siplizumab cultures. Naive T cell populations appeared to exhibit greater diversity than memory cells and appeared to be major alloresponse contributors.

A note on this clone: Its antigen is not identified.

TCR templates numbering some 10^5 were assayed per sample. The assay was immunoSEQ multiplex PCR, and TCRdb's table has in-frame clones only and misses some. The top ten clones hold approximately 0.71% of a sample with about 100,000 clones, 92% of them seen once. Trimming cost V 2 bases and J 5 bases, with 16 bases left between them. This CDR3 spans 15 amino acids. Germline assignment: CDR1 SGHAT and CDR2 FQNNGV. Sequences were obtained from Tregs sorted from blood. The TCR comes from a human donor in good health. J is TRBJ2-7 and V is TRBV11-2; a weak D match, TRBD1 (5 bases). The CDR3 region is CASSLYGQGYDEQYF. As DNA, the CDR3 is TGTGCCAGCAGCTTATACGGGCAGGGCTATGACGAGCAGTACTTC.